These 26 T cell receptor beta chains originate from one sample sequenced in a study of blood T cell repertoires in COVID-19. Assay: immunoSEQ multiplex PCR; the TCRdb copy retains only in-frame clones and omits some. Of 65,000 to 90,000 clones listed, about four fifths are singletons. What was sequenced was peripheral blood. These receptors were taken from a woman aged 55-69 years with acute or convalescent COVID-19.

This clone was recorded a few times. V usage is TRBV19 and J usage is TRBJ1-5; the match to TRBD1 covers 8 bases. V lost 8 bases and J lost 7; bases outside the gene matches: 16. The germline gives CDR1 LNHDA, CDR2 SQIVND (reference sequence). This CDR3 contains 16 residues. The CDR3: CASLDGYRTGLQPQHF. The CDR3 DNA reads as TGTGCCAGTCTTGATGGGTATCGGACAGGGTTACAGCCCCAGCATTTT.

J is TRBJ2-7 and V is TRBV28; weak D call: TRBD1 (7 bases). Germline loops: CDR1 MDHEN, CDR2 SYDVKM. V was cut by 1 base and J by 2 bases, with 15 bases left in between. The CDR3 sequence is 16 residues long. In nucleotides, the CDR3 is TGTGCCAGCAGTTTATATCAGGGGGGAGGCGCCTACGAGCAGTACTTC. Translating it yields CASSLYQGGGAYEQYF.

This clone was seen once. V gene TRBV3-1 (or the pseudogene TRBV3-2) combines with J gene TRBJ2-3; the D gene is possibly TRBD2 (5 bases). Trimming stripped 0 bases from V and 5 bases from J, with 9 bases between. The CDR3 has 14 amino acids. In germline, CDR1 is LGHDT, CDR2 YNNKEL (reference sequence). The CDR3 DNA reads as TGTGCCAGCAGCCAAGATCGGGCGGGAGATACGCAGTATTTT. Protein sequence: CASSQDRAGDTQYF.

The V and J genes are TRBV24-1 and TRBJ1-1; D remains unclear. Germline CDR1 and CDR2: KGHDR and SFDVKD. The CDR3 runs to 13 residues. Trimming shortened V by 3 bases and J by 8 bases, and 12 bases separated the two germline ends. CDR3 bases: TGTGCCACCAGTGATCCGGGAAAATCCGAAGCTTTCTTT. It yields the protein CATSDPGKSEAFF.

The V call is TRBV30, the J call TRBJ1-3, with D unresolved. Trimming removed 2 bases from V and 1 base from J, with 9 bases in between. The CDR3 spans 14 residues. CDR1 is GTSNPN and CDR2 is SVGIG in the germline V gene (reference sequence). CDR3 DNA sequence: TGTGCCTGGAGTATAAGCGATTCTGGAAACACCATATATTTT. This sequence encodes CAWSISDSGNTIYF.

This clone was found a few times. The V and J genes are TRBV6-5 and TRBJ2-3; no clear D gene. Germline V CDR1 and CDR2: MNHEY, SVGAGI. The CDR3 has 14 amino acids. Deletions cut 2 bases from V and 4 bases from J, with 10 bases between. CDR3 protein: CASSYGRFADTQYF. CDR3 DNA sequence: TGTGCCAGCAGTTACGGCAGGTTTGCAGATACGCAGTATTTT.

The chain is built from TRBV10-1 and TRBJ1-2; D is possibly TRBD1 (6 bases). The V end lost 6 bases, the J end lost 2 bases, and 10 bases lay between the germline ends. Germline V CDR1 and CDR2: WNHNN, SYGVQD (reference sequence). There are 13 residues in the CDR3. CDR3 in amino acids: CASSQGQNYGYTF. The CDR3 nucleotides read TGCGCCAGCAGCCAAGGACAGAACTATGGCTACACCTTC.

In this sample, this clone turned up once. The genes are TRBV7-3 and TRBJ2-2; D not resolved. Deletions cut 2 bases from V and 5 bases from J, with 12 bases between. There are 15 residues in the CDR3. Germline V gives CDR1 SGHTA, CDR2 FQGTGA. CDR3 region: CASSLQATATGELFF. The CDR3 DNA sequence: TGTGCCAGCAGCTTACAGGCTACTGCAACCGGGGAGCTGTTTTTT.

This clone is a singleton in its sample. V is TRBV4-1 and J is TRBJ2-1; perhaps TRBD2 as D (5 bases). The CDR3 is 14 residues long. Deletions cut 6 bases from V and 9 bases from J, with 18 bases between. Germline lookup yields CDR1 MGHRA and CDR2 YSYEKL. The CDR3 reads CASRTDRASGEQFF. The CDR3 DNA is TGCGCCAGCAGGACCGATAGGGCGAGCGGTGAGCAGTTCTTC.

CDR3 nucleotide sequence: TGTGCCAGCAGCCATCGACAGGGGGCGGCTGAAAAACTGTTTTTT. Its protein product is CASSHRQGAAEKLFF. The chain recombines TRBV14 with TRBJ1-4; 10 bases line up with TRBD1. Per the germline V gene, CDR1 is SGHDN and CDR2 is FVKESK. With 3 bases clipped from V and 7 bases from J, the junction kept 5 bases outside the gene matches. The CDR3 consists of 15 residues.

The chain recombines TRBV3-1 (or the pseudogene TRBV3-2) with TRBJ1-2; perhaps TRBD1 as D (5 bases). The length of the CDR3 is 14 residues. The V end lost 4 bases, the J end lost 5 bases, and 14 bases lay between the germline ends. Germline V gene data show CDR1 as LGHDT and CDR2 as YNNKEL (reference sequence). In nucleotides, the CDR3 is TGTGCCAGCAGCCTCGGGACTTATTCTTATGGCTACACCTTC. Protein sequence: CASSLGTYSYGYTF.

This rearrangement joins TRBV6-6 to TRBJ2-5; tentatively, D is TRBD1 (6 bases). Trimming removed 2 bases from V and 5 bases from J, with 9 bases in between. Germline values: CDR1 MNHNY, CDR2 SVGAGI (reference sequence). The CDR3 runs to 13 residues. The CDR3 DNA reads as TGTGCCAGCAGTTACGGGGGCGGGGAGACCCAGTACTTC. Translation: CASSYGGGETQYF.

This chain joins TRBV7-9 and TRBJ2-6, with 10 nucleotides matching TRBD1. The CDR3 is 18 residues long. Germline CDR1 is SEHNR and CDR2 is FQNEAQ (reference sequence). V gave up 5 bases and J gave up 1 base; unmatched junction bases: 8. The CDR3 nucleotides are TGTGCCAGCAGCCTGAGGACAGGGGGTAAATCTGGGGCCAACGTCCTGACTTTC. It encodes CASSLRTGGKSGANVLTF.

This chain joins TRBV19 and TRBJ1-1; 8 nucleotides align to TRBD1. Germline loops: CDR1 LNHDA, CDR2 SQIVND (reference sequence). The CDR3 contains 17 residues. V lost 6 bases to trimming and J lost 0 bases; unmatched junction nucleotides: 12. In DNA form, the CDR3 reads TGTGCCAGTAGGGACGACAGGGGCCGAACTATGAACACTGAAGCTTTCTTT. Its translation is CASRDDRGRTMNTEAFF.

This clone was seen only once. The chain has TRBV2 and TRBJ1-4; 9 positions match TRBD1. The CDR3 runs 14 residues. Trimming removed 3 bases from V and 10 bases from J; junction bases left unmatched: 6. The germline gives CDR1 SNHLY, CDR2 FYNNEI. CDR3 DNA sequence: TGTGCCAGCAGTGAGGGGACAGGGTTAGTAAAACTGTTTTTT. Translating it yields CASSEGTGLVKLFF. Complete variable domain (other parts from reference TRBV2 and TRBJ1-4): EPEVTQTPSHQVTQMGQEVILRCVPISNHLYFYWYRQILGQKVEFLVSFYNNEISEKSEIFDDQFSVERPDGSNFTLKIRSTKLEDSAMYFCASSEGTGLVKLFFGSGTQLSVL.

This clone was counted a few times. This chain links TRBV7-3 with TRBJ1-1; D unclear. CDR3 length equals 13 residues. Per the germline V gene, CDR1 is SGHTA and CDR2 is FQGTGA. V was clipped by 4 bases and J by 1 base, with 7 bases between them. This chain's CDR3 is CASSSFQNTEAFF. CDR3 nucleotide sequence: TGTGCCAGCAGCTCATTCCAGAACACTGAAGCTTTCTTT.

The chain carries TRBV5-1 and TRBJ1-2; TRBD1 matches 8 bases. CDR3 length: 15 amino acids. CDR1 is SGHRS and CDR2 is YFSETQ in the germline V gene. V gave up 4 bases and J gave up 0 bases; unmatched junction bases: 5. CDR3 DNA: TGCGCCAGCAGCCCGGAGGGACAGGCTAACTATGGCTACACCTTC. This gives the protein CASSPEGQANYGYTF.

The chain recombines TRBV6-5 with TRBJ2-7, with 12 bases matching TRBD1. J lost 6 bases, V lost 7 bases, and 10 bases had no gene match. This CDR3 has 15 amino acids. Germline CDR1 is MNHEY and CDR2 is SVGAGI. CDR3 bases: TGTGCCAGCACCAAACCCGGGACAGGGGGCATCGAGCAGTACTTC. The encoded protein is CASTKPGTGGIEQYF.

J is TRBJ2-2 and V is TRBV3-1 (or the pseudogene TRBV3-2); D call uncertain. This CDR3 has 14 residues. V dropped 5 bases and J dropped 8 bases, with 15 bases sitting between them. CDR1 LGHDT and CDR2 YNNKEL come from the germline V gene (reference sequence). The chain's CDR3 is CASSISHTYGELFF. CDR3 nucleotides: TGTGCCAGCAGCATAAGCCATACGTATGGGGAGCTGTTTTTT.

This rearrangement joins TRBV18 to TRBJ1-1; the match to TRBD1 covers 8 bases. The trim removed 2 bases at V and 4 bases at J, leaving 6 bases unmatched. The germline V gene encodes CDR1 KGHSH and CDR2 LQKENI. This CDR3 is 15 amino acids long. The CDR3, as DNA: TGTGCCAGCTCACCAAGACAGGGGTTTGTCACTGAAGCTTTCTTT. Its translation: CASSPRQGFVTEAFF.

The chain is built from TRBV19 and TRBJ2-7; no clear D. The CDR3 runs 18 residues. Trimming took 6 bases from V and 2 from J, leaving 26 bases between them. From germline, CDR1 is LNHDA and CDR2 SQIVND (reference sequence). This CDR3 is CASSLRRPNSQDAYEQYF. The CDR3 DNA reads TGTGCCAGTAGCTTAAGACGGCCGAACTCCCAGGATGCCTACGAGCAGTACTTC.

The chain carries TRBV7-9 and TRBJ2-5; 11 bases are shared with TRBD2. This CDR3 region has 16 residues. V shed 1 base and J 1 base; nucleotides not matched to a gene: 2. Germline CDR1 reads SEHNR; CDR2 reads FQNEAQ (reference sequence). The CDR3 loop is CASSLGLAGRQETQYF. The CDR3, as DNA: TGTGCCAGCAGCTTAGGACTAGCGGGGCGCCAAGAGACCCAGTACTTC. The entire variable domain, with the rest obtained from reference TRBV7-9 and TRBJ2-5, is as follows: DTGVSQNPRHKITKRGQNVTFRCDPISEHNRLYWYRQTLGQGPEFLTYFQNEAQLEKSRLLSDRFSAERPKGSFSTLEIQRTEQGDSAMYLCASSLGLAGRQETQYFGPGTRLLVL.

V gene TRBV5-5 combines with J gene TRBJ2-1, with 9 bases aligning to TRBD2. J lost 4 bases, V lost 0 bases, and 11 bases had no gene match. This CDR3 is 18 amino acids long. Germline assignment: CDR1 SGHKS and CDR2 YYEKEE (reference sequence). CDR3 sequence reads: CASSLDAAGGPNYNEQFF. The CDR3 DNA follows: TGTGCCAGCAGCTTGGATGCAGCGGGGGGCCCGAATTACAATGAGCAGTTCTTC.

This clone has just one count. The chain employs TRBV2 and TRBJ2-7, with no clear D. The CDR3 spans 13 residues. The germline V and J ends were trimmed by 7 bases and 0 bases, with 10 bases remaining between them. Germline CDR1 SNHLY, CDR2 FYNNEI. The CDR3 nucleotides read TGTGCCAGCAAAGAGACACCCTCCTACGAGCAGTACTTC. Translated, it gives CASKETPSYEQYF.

The gene calls are TRBV6-6 and TRBJ1-2; 12 nucleotides match TRBD1. The CDR3 runs 17 residues. Germline V gene lookup returns CDR1 MNHNY and CDR2 SVGAGI (reference sequence). J lost 2 bases, V lost 5 bases, and 9 bases had no gene match. In DNA, the CDR3 is TGTGCCAGCAGTCGGGACAGGGGGCTTATCTCAAACTATGGCTACACCTTC. Amino acid sequence: CASSRDRGLISNYGYTF.

This clone was observed a single time. V usage is TRBV21-1 and J usage is TRBJ1-4; the table's D call, TRBD1, has no DNA check behind it. TRBV21-1 corresponds to a pseudogene. The CDR3 has 21 amino acids. The CDR3 reads CASSKEGLPGQISTTNEKLFF. The CDR3 region has the DNA TGTGCCAGCAGCAAAGAAGGATTACCCGGACAGATATCAACAACTAATGAAAAACTGTTTTTT.